The clone carrying this T cell receptor (beta chain) was seen a handful of times. Its antigen is unknown. Researchers reported that TCR beta cDNA libraries carried unique molecular identifiers. From the PCR reads, TCRdb called clonotypes with MiXCR, one entry per CDR3 protein. In the table there are hundreds of thousands of distinct CDR3 sequences, roughly three fifths of which are singletons. This entry comes from a study of post-analysis software for immune sequencing data. Study-wide results and limits: Five TRBV segments, including TRBV5-6, TRBV5-1 and TRBV20-1, were more frequent in patients than controls.

Trimming removed 1 base at V and 0 bases at J, with 10 bases between. This CDR3 is built from 16 residues. CDR1 SEHNR and CDR2 FQNEAQ come from the germline V gene (reference sequence). The TCR comes from a girl aged 2 to 9 with multiple sclerosis. The sequenced sample was blood. The chain employs TRBV7-9 and TRBJ2-1; no clear D. The CDR3 nucleotides are TGTGCCAGCAGCTTAGTCGGCTCCAGCTCCTACAATGAGCAGTTCTTC. It translates to CASSLVGSSSYNEQFF.